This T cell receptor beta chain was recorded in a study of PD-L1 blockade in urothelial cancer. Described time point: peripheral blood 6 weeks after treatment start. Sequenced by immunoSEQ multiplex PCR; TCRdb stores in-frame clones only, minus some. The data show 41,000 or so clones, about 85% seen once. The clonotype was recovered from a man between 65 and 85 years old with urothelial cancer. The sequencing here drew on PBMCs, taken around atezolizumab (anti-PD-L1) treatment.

The CDR3: CASSVTGGDYGYTF. As DNA, the CDR3 is TGCGCCAGCAGCGTCACAGGGGGCGACTATGGCTACACCTTC. The chain uses TRBV5-1 and TRBJ1-2, with 9 bases that match TRBD1. The CDR3 spans 14 residues. Germline V lookup: CDR1 SGHRS, CDR2 YFSETQ. Trimming removed 4 bases from V and 3 bases from J; junction bases left unmatched: 4.